A single sample gave rise to the 2 T cell receptor beta chains below, sequenced in a study of OX40 agonist ivuxolimab in advanced cancers. TCRdb's table, derived via immunoSEQ multiplex PCR, lists solely in-frame clones and lacks some. The data contain about 62,000 clones, about four fifths of them seen just once; the ten biggest clones take up roughly 11%. Sequenced here: CD4+ or CD8+ T cells sorted from blood, sampled in a trial of the OX40 agonist ivuxolimab. The origin of the receptors is an adult with an advanced solid tumor such as melanoma, head and neck, liver or kidney cancer.

The V gene is TRBV7-3, the J gene TRBJ2-5, with D unresolved. V was cut by 6 bases and J by 5 bases, with 16 bases left in between. The CDR3 extends over 14 amino acids. CDR1 and CDR2 from the germline V gene are SGHTA and FQGTGA. The CDR3 DNA sequence: TGTGCCAGCAGTTTGGGCCTGATCGGGGAGACCCAGTACTTC. It encodes CASSLGLIGETQYF.

The chain has TRBV7-6 and TRBJ2-3; 12 bases match TRBD2. Germline V CDR1 and CDR2: SGHVS, FNYEAQ. The CDR3 has 16 residues. V lost 5 bases and J lost 2; bases outside the gene matches: 5. The DNA for the CDR3 is TGTGCCAGCAGCGCCCGACTAGCGGGAGTCACAGATACGCAGTATTTT. Protein: CASSARLAGVTDTQYF.